This T cell receptor (beta chain) was captured by sequencing in a study of T cell repertoires in cytomegalovirus infection. Study overall: It was the public TCR beta signatures that indicated both CMV infection and matching HLA type.

TCRdb ran MiXCR on the reads and lists one entry per CDR3 protein. The table lists some 700,000 distinct CDR3 sequences, 35% of them singletons. In this sample, this clonotype turned up a few times. Its antigen is currently unknown. CDR3 length equals 16 residues. Trimming removed 6 bases from V and 0 bases from J, with 12 bases in between. Study-level results: Predominance within the ex vivo response was attributable to HLA-C-restricted CMV-specific TCR beta clonotypes. Frequencies of public TCR beta families were cumulated, and this identified carriers of CMV plus the relevant HLA.

The clonotype originates from a human donor in good health (CMV status not recorded). Some clones in this sample may be carry-over from other donors' samples. The sample taken for sequencing was PBMCs. The chain recombines TRBV12-3 or TRBV12-4 with TRBJ2-6; tentatively, D is TRBD1 or TRBD2 (5 bases each). In nucleotides, the CDR3 is TGTGCCAGCAGCCGGGACCGGATCTCTGGGGCCAACGTCCTGACTTTC. Translation: CASSRDRISGANVLTF.